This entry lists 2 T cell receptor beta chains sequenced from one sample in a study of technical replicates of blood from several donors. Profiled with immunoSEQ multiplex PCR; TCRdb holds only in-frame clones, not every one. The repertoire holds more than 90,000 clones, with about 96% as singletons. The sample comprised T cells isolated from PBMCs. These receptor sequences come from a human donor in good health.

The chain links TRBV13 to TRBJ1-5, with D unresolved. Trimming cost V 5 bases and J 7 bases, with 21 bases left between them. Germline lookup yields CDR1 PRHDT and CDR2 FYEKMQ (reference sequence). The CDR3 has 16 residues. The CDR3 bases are TGTGCCAGCAGCCTCAATACCGGGAACACGGGGCAGCCCCAGCATTTT. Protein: CASSLNTGNTGQPQHF.

The CDR3 DNA is TGTGCCAGCCGGGCAGGGGGAGAATTGTATGGCTACACCTTC. Translation: CASRAGGELYGYTF. The rearrangement links TRBV28 to TRBJ1-2, with 7 bases that match TRBD1. This CDR3 region has 14 residues. With 8 bases clipped from V and 5 bases from J, the junction kept 11 bases outside the gene matches. Germline lookup yields CDR1 MDHEN and CDR2 SYDVKM.